The clone carrying this T cell receptor (beta chain) was seen at least ten times. Antigen: not known. The record originates from a study of read filtering for tumor transcriptome and immune sequencing. Study-wide context: Per sample, TCR-region reads ranged about 4 to 11 million by IR-seq, about 85 to 1,400 by RNA-seq. Study results and caveats: IR-seq and RNA-seq agreed better without single-read clonotypes. Sorted CD138-negative bone marrow cells were not purified T cells.

The library was built from 400 ng RNA with molecular barcoded adaptors for alpha/delta and beta/gamma chains. Each CDR3 protein is one row after TCRdb ran MiXCR on the reads. The profile shows about 130,000 distinct CDR3 sequences, over 10% of them singletons. Germline CDR1 reads MNHEY; CDR2 reads SVGEGT. The J segment lost 7 bases and the V segment lost 0 bases, leaving 5 bases of the junction unmatched. The CDR3 is 17 residues long. Source material: a population of CD138-negative cells sorted from bone marrow. V usage is TRBV6-2 or TRBV6-3 and J usage is TRBJ2-2; 13 bases match TRBD2. This TCR was sampled from a donor aged 40 or over with multiple myeloma. The CDR3: CASSYSTSGRAIGELFF. The CDR3 DNA follows: TGTGCCAGCAGTTACTCTACTAGCGGGAGGGCCATCGGGGAGCTGTTTTTT.